Listed here are 30 T cell receptor beta chains from one sample, sequenced in a study of PD-1 blockade in classical Hodgkin lymphoma. Each patient relapsed following autologous stem cell transplantation, and prior brentuximab vedotin exposure differed. Magnetic negative selection was used to purify CD4+ T cells from thawed PBMCs. Profiling relied on immunoSEQ multiplex PCR, and the TCRdb table lists in-frame clones only, not all of them. The table lists about 27,000 clones, approximately 80% of them singletons, with 2% to 2.5% in the top ten. Material: CD4+ T cells from blood, obtained at baseline. Every receptor here comes from a human donor with classical Hodgkin lymphoma.

This chain links TRBV19 with TRBJ1-4, with D tentatively TRBD1 (5 bases). There are 15 residues in the CDR3. Trimming pared 2 bases from V and 5 bases from J, leaving 12 bases between. Germline V lookup: CDR1 LNHDA, CDR2 SQIVND (reference sequence). CDR3 sequence (DNA): TGTGCCAGTAGTATACGTCGCGGGGGGAATGAAAAACTGTTTTTT. It encodes CASSIRRGGNEKLFF.

This clone showed up just once. The chain employs TRBV7-8 and TRBJ2-1; TRBD2 agrees at 9 bases. V was pared by 0 bases and J by 6 bases, with 6 bases of the junction left unmatched. Germline V gene lookup returns CDR1 SGHVS and CDR2 FQNEAQ. The CDR3 covers 16 residues. CDR3 DNA: TGTGCCAGCAGCTTAGCGGGCGGGGGGGCCTTCAATGAGCAGTTCTTC. This codes for CASSLAGGGAFNEQFF.

The chain joins TRBV5-4 to TRBJ2-7; 8 bases are shared with TRBD1. Germline V CDR1 and CDR2: SGHNT, YYREEE (reference sequence). V was pared by 4 bases and J by 5 bases, with 8 bases of the junction left unmatched. There are 14 residues in the CDR3. The CDR3 here is CASSQDRVSNEQYF. CDR3 bases: TGTGCCAGCAGCCAGGACAGGGTAAGCAACGAGCAGTACTTC.

This clone has only one observation. The rearrangement joins TRBV13 to TRBJ2-2; 11 positions agree with TRBD2. The CDR3 has 17 amino acids. V lost 4 bases to trimming and J lost 1 base; unmatched junction nucleotides: 5. The germline gives CDR1 PRHDT, CDR2 FYEKMQ (reference sequence). In DNA form, the CDR3 reads TGTGCCAGCAGCTCCCTGACTAGCGGGGTGAACACCGGGGAGCTGTTTTTT. It yields the protein CASSSLTSGVNTGELFF. The whole variable domain, filled in from reference TRBV13 and TRBJ2-2, reads AAGVIQSPRHLIKEKRETATLKCYPIPRHDTVYWYQQGPGQDPQFLISFYEKMQSDKGSIPDRFSAQQFSDYHSELNMSSLELGDSALYFCASSSLTSGVNTGELFFGEGSRLTVL.

The CDR3 coding sequence is TGCGCCAGCGGGGAGCGGGGGGGGCCAGAGACCCAGTACTTC. Protein sequence: CASGERGGPETQYF. V gene TRBV5-1 combines with J gene TRBJ2-5; 10 bases are shared with TRBD2. V was pared by 7 bases and J by 4 bases, with 7 bases of the junction left unmatched. The CDR3 sequence is 14 residues long. Germline CDR1 reads SGHRS; CDR2 reads YFSETQ.

This chain links TRBV15 with TRBJ2-7, with TRBD2 as a possible D gene (6 bases). CDR3 size: 13 residues. The germline gives CDR1 LNHNV, CDR2 YYDKDF (reference sequence). The V end was cut by 0 bases, the J end by 4 bases, with 7 bases between. The CDR3 loop reads CATSRDAGYEQYF. CDR3 bases: TGTGCCACCAGCAGAGATGCGGGATACGAGCAGTACTTC.

The chain joins TRBV21-1 to TRBJ2-3; the table assigns TRBD2, which was not confirmed against the DNA. TRBV21-1 is designated a pseudogene. The CDR3 runs 17 residues. CDR3 sequence reads: CASSNKIGVPHTDTQYF. In DNA, the CDR3 is TGTGCCAGCAGCAATAAAATCGGTGTCCCCCACACAGATACGCAGTATTTT.

The chain uses TRBV5-1 and TRBJ2-5; D possibly corresponds to TRBD1 (6 bases). Germline assignment: CDR1 SGHRS and CDR2 YFSETQ. CDR3 length equals 13 residues. V lost 5 bases to trimming and J lost 1 base, with 9 bases between them. The DNA of the CDR3 is TGCGCCAGCAGACGGACAGCCCAAGAGACCCAGTACTTC. It yields the protein CASRRTAQETQYF.

The rearrangement links TRBV6-5 to TRBJ2-7, with TRBD2 matching 11 bases. CDR1 and CDR2 from the germline V gene are MNHEY and SVGAGI. V shed 6 bases and J 2 bases; nucleotides not matched to a gene: 6. This CDR3 contains 15 residues. The chain's CDR3 is CASRGTSGGTYEQYF. The CDR3 nucleotides read TGTGCCAGCAGGGGAACTAGCGGGGGTACCTACGAGCAGTACTTC.

The CDR3 nucleotides are TGTGCCAGCGCACCCCGGCATGAGGGGACTGAAGCTTTCTTT. Translating gives CASAPRHEGTEAFF. V is TRBV7-3 and J is TRBJ1-1; perhaps TRBD1 as D (5 bases). V lost 8 bases, J lost 5 bases, and 18 bases lay in between. The CDR3 runs 14 residues. Germline V gene sequence: CDR1 SGHTA, CDR2 FQGTGA.

For this clone: Compared with germline, one end of the junction differs, possibly owing to a read error. The CDR3: CASSPIPRGLAGSF. The CDR3 nucleotides read TGTGCCAGCAGTCCCATCCCTAGAGGACTAGCGGGATCCTTC. This chain uses TRBV14 with TRBJ2-7; TRBD2 aligns across 12 bases. The CDR3 length is 14 residues. CDR1 and CDR2 (germline): SGHDN, FVKESK.

This clone was found once. This chain joins TRBV18 and TRBJ1-1; possibly TRBD1 for D (5 bases). In germline, CDR1 is KGHSH, CDR2 LQKENI. V lost 6 bases and J lost 0, with 11 bases in between. The CDR3 has 14 amino acids. The CDR3 loop reads CASSGVMMNTEAFF. CDR3 in DNA: TGTGCCAGCTCGGGGGTAATGATGAACACTGAAGCTTTCTTT.

Here the CDR3 reads CASSHRDRGGETQYF. CDR3 in DNA: TGTGCCAGCAGCCACCGGGACAGGGGAGGCGAGACCCAGTACTTC. The chain joins TRBV5-4 to TRBJ2-5; 10 bases line up with TRBD1. Losses at the gene ends were 4 bases for V and 5 bases for J; bases not matched to a gene: 8. The CDR3 runs 15 residues. The V gene's germline CDR1 is SGHNT and CDR2 YYREEE (reference sequence).

In this sample, this clone turned up once. The V call is TRBV12-5, the J call TRBJ2-1; no reliable D call. V lost 5 bases and J 3 bases, leaving 14 bases between the germline ends. This CDR3 comprises 15 residues. CDR1 is LGHNT, CDR2 FRNRAP, per germline. CDR3 DNA: TGTGCTAGTGGTGCCCCGGGCCTAAACTACAATGAGCAGTTCTTC. Its protein product is CASGAPGLNYNEQFF.

This rearrangement joins TRBV7-9 to TRBJ2-3; 9 positions match TRBD2. Germline values: CDR1 SEHNR, CDR2 FQNEAQ (reference sequence). V shed 5 bases and J 6 bases; nucleotides not matched to a gene: 9. This CDR3 spans 15 amino acids. This CDR3 reads CASSRTSVLSDTQYF. CDR3 DNA sequence: TGTGCCAGCAGCCGGACTAGCGTTCTCTCCGATACGCAGTATTTT.

This chain uses TRBV27 with TRBJ1-1, with 8 bases matching TRBD1. The germline V gene has CDR1 MNHEY and CDR2 SMNVEV (reference sequence). CDR3 size: 14 residues. V lost 3 bases and J lost 4; bases outside the gene matches: 4. DNA of the CDR3: TGTGCCAGCAGTTTCCACAGGGGGAGCACTGAAGCTTTCTTT. As protein: CASSFHRGSTEAFF.

This clone has only one observation. V usage is TRBV9 and J usage is TRBJ2-2; no firm D call. The CDR3 extends over 12 amino acids. V was cut by 1 base and J by 6 bases, with 4 bases left in between. The V gene's germline CDR1 is SGDLS and CDR2 YYNGEE. The CDR3 loop reads CASSVQSGELFF. CDR3 nucleotides: TGTGCCAGCAGCGTACAATCCGGGGAGCTGTTTTTT.

The J gene is TRBJ2-3, the V gene TRBV30; perhaps TRBD1 as D (5 bases). Germline loops: CDR1 GTSNPN, CDR2 SVGIG (reference sequence). This CDR3 is built from 14 residues. Trimming removed 3 bases at V and 4 bases at J, with 14 bases between. CDR3 sequence reads: CAWSPGQVADTQYF. The DNA of the CDR3 is TGTGCCTGGAGCCCAGGGCAGGTGGCAGATACGCAGTATTTT.

The chain combines TRBV5-6 with TRBJ2-7, with 11 bases matching TRBD2. The CDR3 runs to 16 residues. The J segment lost 2 bases and the V segment lost 1 base, leaving 5 bases of the junction unmatched. The germline CDR1 and CDR2 sequences are SGHDT and YYEEEE. CDR3 sequence reads: CASSLLGTSGTYEQYF. CDR3 nucleotide sequence: TGTGCCAGCAGCTTGTTAGGGACTAGCGGTACCTACGAGCAGTACTTC. The whole variable domain, filled in from reference TRBV5-6 and TRBJ2-7, reads DAGVTQSPTHLIKTRGQQVTLRCSPKSGHDTVSWYQQALGQGPQFIFQYYEEEERQRGNFPDRFSGHQFPNYSSELNVNALLLGDSALYLCASSLLGTSGTYEQYFGPGTRLTVT.

The chain recombines TRBV19 with TRBJ1-2, with TRBD1 identical over 7 bases. The V and J ends lost 3 bases and 3 bases, in that order; junction bases with no gene match: 7. Per germline, CDR1 LNHDA and CDR2 SQIVND (reference sequence). This CDR3 contains 15 residues. This CDR3 reads CASSMGTDSYYGYTF. CDR3 coding DNA: TGTGCCAGTAGTATGGGGACAGACAGTTACTATGGCTACACCTTC.

This chain links TRBV19 with TRBJ2-6; D remains unclear. Germline lookup yields CDR1 LNHDA and CDR2 SQIVND (reference sequence). Trimming cost V 5 bases and J 4 bases, with 6 bases left between them. The CDR3 runs to 13 residues. The CDR3 nucleotides are TGTGCCAGTAGTGGAATAGGGGCCAACGTCCTGACTTTC. It specifies CASSGIGANVLTF.

V gene TRBV15 combines with J gene TRBJ1-3; no definite D call. The length of the CDR3 is 17 residues. V shed 0 bases and J shed 0 bases, with 12 bases lying between them. CDR1 and CDR2 from the germline V gene are LNHNV and YYDKDF (reference sequence). CDR3 amino acids: CATSRDRPGSSGNTIYF. The CDR3 DNA is TGTGCCACCAGCAGAGATCGGCCCGGCTCCTCTGGAAACACCATATATTTT.

The rearrangement links TRBV5-8 to TRBJ1-1; tentative D call: TRBD1 (5 bases). The CDR3 runs to 14 residues. Germline-derived CDR1 and CDR2 are SGHTS and YDEGEE. V shed 2 bases and J shed 10 bases, with 18 bases lying between them. The CDR3 region is CASSFPGRGGGAFF. For the CDR3, the DNA is TGTGCCAGCAGCTTCCCGGGGAGGGGTGGAGGAGCTTTCTTT.

The chain combines TRBV27 with TRBJ1-5, with a tentative D call TRBD1 (5 bases). In germline, CDR1 is MNHEY, CDR2 SMNVEV (reference sequence). CDR3 length equals 14 residues. V was shortened by 6 bases and J by 6 bases, with 15 bases between the two germline ends. The CDR3 protein is CASRVRGEGQPQHF. The CDR3 nucleotides are TGTGCCAGCAGGGTTAGAGGGGAGGGTCAGCCCCAGCATTTT.

This chain uses TRBV5-1 with TRBJ1-1, with D tentatively TRBD1 (6 bases). Germline V gene data show CDR1 as SGHRS and CDR2 as YFSETQ. Trimming cost V 4 bases and J 5 bases, with 21 bases left between them. This CDR3 has 16 residues. CDR3 sequence (DNA): TGCGCCAGCAGCAATAGACGCTCAGGGGACTCTACTGAAGCTTTCTTT. It is translated as CASSNRRSGDSTEAFF.

V usage is TRBV18 and J usage is TRBJ1-1; maybe TRBD1 (5 bases). The germline V and J ends were trimmed by 3 bases and 7 bases, with 9 bases remaining between them. The V gene's germline CDR1 is KGHSH and CDR2 LQKENI. This CDR3 comprises 12 residues. CDR3 sequence: CASSPGTVEAFF. CDR3 sequence (DNA): TGTGCCAGCTCACCTGGGACGGTTGAAGCTTTCTTT.

This chain uses TRBV21-1 with TRBJ2-2; the table's TRBD1 call for D was not verified on the DNA. TRBV21-1 represents a pseudogene. The CDR3 totals 17 residues. CDR3 DNA sequence: TGTGCCAGCAGCAAAGTGTGGCAGGGGTGTAACACCGGGGAGCTGTTTTTT. It codes for CASSKVWQGCNTGELFF.

The CDR3 spells CAWSSQGNQPQHF. In DNA form, the CDR3 reads TGTGCCTGGAGTTCCCAGGGGAATCAGCCCCAGCATTTT. The V gene is TRBV30, the J gene TRBJ1-5, with a possible D match to TRBD1 (6 bases). CDR1 is GTSNPN, CDR2 SVGIG, per germline (reference sequence). Between the trimmed V and J ends, which lost 2 bases and 4 bases, there was a span of 9 bases. The CDR3 covers 13 residues.

DNA of the CDR3: TGTGCCAGCTCACCAGATCCACCGGGACAGGGAACTAACTATGGCTACACCTTC. It translates to CASSPDPPGQGTNYGYTF. This sequence joins TRBV18 and TRBJ1-2; 9 bases map to TRBD1. The junction had 10 bases not matched to a gene; V was cut back by 2 bases and J by 0 bases. This CDR3 spans 18 amino acids. Per germline, CDR1 KGHSH and CDR2 LQKENI.

The chain joins TRBV27 to TRBJ1-4; the match to TRBD1 covers 8 bases. V lost 6 bases and J lost 3; bases outside the gene matches: 6. CDR1 is MNHEY and CDR2 is SMNVEV in the germline V gene (reference sequence). The CDR3 is 15 amino acids. The DNA for the CDR3 is TGTGCCAGCAGAGCTACAGGGGGACCTAATGAAAAACTGTTTTTT. Its translation is CASRATGGPNEKLFF.